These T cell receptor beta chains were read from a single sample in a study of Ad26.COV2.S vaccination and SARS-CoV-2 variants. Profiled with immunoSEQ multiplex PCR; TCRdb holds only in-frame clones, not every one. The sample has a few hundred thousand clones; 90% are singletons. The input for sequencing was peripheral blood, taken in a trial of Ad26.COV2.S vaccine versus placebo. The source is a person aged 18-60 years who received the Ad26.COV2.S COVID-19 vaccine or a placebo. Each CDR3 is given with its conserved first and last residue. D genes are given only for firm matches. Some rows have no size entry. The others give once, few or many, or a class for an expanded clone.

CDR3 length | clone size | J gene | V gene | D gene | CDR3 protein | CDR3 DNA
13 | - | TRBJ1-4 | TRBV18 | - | CASSLGQNEKLFF | TGTGCCAGCTCACTCGGACAGAATGAAAAACTGTTTTTT
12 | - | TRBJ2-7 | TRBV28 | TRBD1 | CASSLSAGTVLF | TGTGCCAGCAGTTTGAGTGCTGGGACAGTCCTGTTC
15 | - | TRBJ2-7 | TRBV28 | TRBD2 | CASSLDRGGADEQYF | TGTGCCAGCAGTTTAGATCGCGGGGGGGCGGACGAGCAGTACTTC
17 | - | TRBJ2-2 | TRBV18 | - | CASSPPIGGLNTGELFF | TGTGCCAGCTCACCACCGATTGGGGGCTTGAACACCGGGGAGCTGTTTTTT
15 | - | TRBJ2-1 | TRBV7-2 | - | CASSLGLGKEYEQFF | TGTGCCAGCAGCTTGGGTCTGGGAAAAGAGTATGAGCAGTTCTTC
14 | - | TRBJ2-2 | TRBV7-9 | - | CASIGTSSTGELFF | TGTGCCAGCATCGGGACCTCAAGCACCGGGGAGCTGTTTTTT
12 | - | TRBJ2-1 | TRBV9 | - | CASSPQYNEQFF | TGTGCCAGCAGCCCCCAATACAATGAGCAGTTCTTC
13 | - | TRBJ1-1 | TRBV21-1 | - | CASTKERVAEAFF | TGTGCCAGCACTAAGGAGAGGGTCGCTGAAGCTTTCTTT
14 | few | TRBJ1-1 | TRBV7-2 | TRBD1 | CASRLRQGGTEAFF | TGTGCCAGCAGGTTACGACAGGGAGGCACTGAAGCTTTCTTT
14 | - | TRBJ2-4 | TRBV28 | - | CASSLAVAKNIQYF | TGTGCCAGCAGTTTGGCAGTAGCCAAAAACATTCAGTACTTC
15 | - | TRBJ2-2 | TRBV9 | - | CASSVGGQNTGELFF | TGTGCCAGCAGCGTAGGGGGACAGAACACCGGGGAGCTGTTTTTT
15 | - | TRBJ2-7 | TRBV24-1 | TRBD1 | CATSDPTGAPYEQYF | TGTGCCACCAGTGATCCGACAGGGGCTCCCTACGAGCAGTACTTC
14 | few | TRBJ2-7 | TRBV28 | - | CASSLRTASYEQYF | TGTGCCAGCAGTTTACGGACAGCCTCCTACGAGCAGTACTTC
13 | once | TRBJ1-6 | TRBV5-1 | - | CASSLNSVSPLHF | TGCGCCAGCAGCTTGAACAGTGTTTCACCCCTCCACTTT
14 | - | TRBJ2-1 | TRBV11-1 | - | CASSRSPGINEQFF | TGTGCCAGCAGCCGGTCCCCCGGGATCAATGAGCAGTTCTTC
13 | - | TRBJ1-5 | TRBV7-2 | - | CASSPRVMQPQHF | TGTGCCAGCAGCCCCAGGGTTATGCAGCCCCAGCATTTT
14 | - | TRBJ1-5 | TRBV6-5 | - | CASNAVYSNQPQHF | TGTGCCAGCAACGCAGTCTATAGCAATCAGCCCCAGCATTTT
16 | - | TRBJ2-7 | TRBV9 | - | CASSPTGSDHPYEQYF | TGTGCCAGCAGCCCGACGGGATCCGACCACCCCTACGAGCAGTACTTC
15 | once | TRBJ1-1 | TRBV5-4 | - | CASSPGGRMNTEAFF | TGTGCCAGCAGCCCGGGTGGACGGATGAACACTGAAGCTTTCTTT
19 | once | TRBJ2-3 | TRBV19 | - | CASSTPLTSPQGPPDTQYF | TGTGCCAGTAGTACGCCATTAACCTCTCCCCAAGGCCCCCCAGATACGCAGTATTTT
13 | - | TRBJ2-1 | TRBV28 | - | CASSLFNNNEQFF | TGTGCCAGCAGTTTATTTAACAACAATGAGCAGTTCTTC
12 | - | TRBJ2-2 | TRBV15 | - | CATSREAGELFF | TGTGCCACCAGCAGAGAGGCCGGGGAGCTGTTTTTT
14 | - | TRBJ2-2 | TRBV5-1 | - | CASSLRPGTGELFF | TGCGCCAGCAGCTTGAGACCGGGAACCGGGGAGCTGTTTTTT
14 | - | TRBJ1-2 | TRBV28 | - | CASSFPTKSYGYTF | TGTGCCAGCAGTTTCCCGACCAAAAGTTATGGCTACACCTTC
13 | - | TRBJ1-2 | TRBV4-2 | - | CASSQDTSDGYTF | TGTGCCAGCAGCCAAGATACCTCCGATGGCTACACCTTC
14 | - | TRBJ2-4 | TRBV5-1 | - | CASSFGRTENIQYF | TGCGCCAGCAGCTTTGGCCGGACAGAGAACATTCAGTACTTC
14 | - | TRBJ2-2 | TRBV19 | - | CASSIQGSARQLFF | TGTGCCAGTAGTATACAGGGTTCGGCCAGACAGCTGTTTTTT
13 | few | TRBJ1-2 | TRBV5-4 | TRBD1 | CASSPTDRVGYTF | TGTGCCAGCAGCCCAACTGACAGGGTGGGCTACACCTTC
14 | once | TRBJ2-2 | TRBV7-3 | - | CASSVLASTGELFF | TGTGCCAGCAGCGTACTAGCATCTACCGGGGAGCTGTTTTTT
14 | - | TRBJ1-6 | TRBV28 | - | CASTDGGYNSPLHF | TGTGCCAGCACCGACGGAGGCTATAATTCACCCCTCCACTTT
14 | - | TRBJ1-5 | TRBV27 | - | CASSSYMGNQPQHF | TGTGCCAGCAGTTCGTATATGGGCAATCAGCCCCAGCATTTT
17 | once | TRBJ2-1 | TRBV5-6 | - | CASSLDGRGPRGNEQFF | TGTGCCAGCAGCTTGGATGGGAGGGGCCCCAGGGGCAATGAGCAGTTCTTC
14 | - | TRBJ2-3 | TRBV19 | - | CASSGGTNTDTQYF | TGTGCCAGTAGTGGCGGGACAAATACAGATACGCAGTATTTT
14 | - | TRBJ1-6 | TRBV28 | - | CASSWKIYNSPLHF | TGTGCCAGCAGTTGGAAGATCTATAATTCACCCCTCCACTTT
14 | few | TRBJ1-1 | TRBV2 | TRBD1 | CASSRQGEVTEAFF | TGTGCCAGCAGTCGACAGGGAGAGGTCACTGAAGCTTTCTTT
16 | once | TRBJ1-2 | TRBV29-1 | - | CSVGDRFGEGDYGYTF | TGCAGCGTTGGCGACCGGTTCGGGGAGGGGGACTATGGCTACACCTTC
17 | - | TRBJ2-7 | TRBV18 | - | CASSPVKVVPLAYEQYF | TGTGCCAGCTCACCAGTCAAAGTGGTTCCCCTGGCCTACGAGCAGTACTTC
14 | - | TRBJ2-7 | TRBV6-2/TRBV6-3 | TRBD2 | CASSYGTSGGTQYF | TGTGCCAGCAGTTACGGGACTAGCGGGGGTACGCAGTACTTC
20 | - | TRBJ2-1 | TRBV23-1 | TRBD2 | CASSQFGTSIFRWSYNEQFF | TGCGCCAGCAGTCAATTTGGGACTAGTATCTTTCGGTGGTCCTACAATGAGCAGTTCTTC